This T cell receptor (beta chain) was found in a study of cytomegalovirus exposure and HLA in healthy donors. General study results and limits: Among donors in an Asian-associated ancestry cluster, a later analysis reportedly found fewer N-insertions than the roughly 610-donor mean.

V shed 7 bases, J shed 0 bases, and the junction held 10 bases outside the gene matches. CDR3 length equals 16 residues. Germline CDR1 reads SGHRS; CDR2 reads YFSETQ. This clone has just a few counts. As yet, its antigen is unknown. Whereas donors were nominally healthy upon sampling, unrecorded immune exposures were probable. A multiplex PCR was run with 60 Vbeta primers and 13 Jbeta primers. Libraries were prepared by immunoSEQ multiplex PCR; TCRdb keeps only in-frame clonotypes and omits some of them. This table holds more than 140,000 clones, roughly 74% found once. The genes are TRBV5-1 and TRBJ2-3; the match to TRBD1 covers 8 bases. The origin of this receptor is a man between 35 and 55 years old in good health and CMV-seronegative. Material for sequencing was PBMCs. Here the CDR3 DNA reads TGCGCCAGCGGAGACCTGACAGGGGCTAGCACAGATACGCAGTATTTT. It encodes CASGDLTGASTDTQYF.